This T cell receptor beta chain was captured in a study of T cells in Graves' hyperthyroidism and ophthalmopathy. The TCR beta CDR3 regions underwent amplification using RNA transcripts as the source. HTBI primers were the set used in a first-round RT-PCR of the TCR CDR3. TCRdb ran MiXCR on the multiplex PCR reads and lists one entry per CDR3 protein. The table has roughly 710,000 distinct CDR3 sequences, about 35% seen once. CDR1 is LNHDA and CDR2 is SQIVND in the germline V gene (reference sequence). Unmatched junction bases numbered 10, after V lost 10 bases and J lost 6 bases. This CDR3 is 15 amino acids long. In its sample, this clonotype was seen many times.

The V gene is TRBV19, the J gene TRBJ1-6; TRBD1 matches at 9 bases. The origin of this receptor is a woman between 40 and 50 years old with Graves' hyperthyroidism. Sequencing input: blood. The CDR3, as DNA: TGTGCCACCGCGACGGACAGGGGACCTAATTCACCCCTCCACTTT. Translated, it gives CATATDRGPNSPLHF.